These T cell receptor beta chains were read from a single sample in a study of T-cell memory formation after mild COVID-19. TCRdb re-analysed the 5' RACE reads in MiXCR, keeping a single row per CDR3 protein. This repertoire shows roughly 370,000 distinct CDR3 sequences, about 16% found once; its top ten account for about 22%. The sequenced material came from PBMCs or a T cell subset sorted from them (not recorded which). These receptors were collected from a man aged 18 to 30 who had mild COVID-19 (a few samples of this study predate the infection). Cell type and time point are not known. Each CDR3 is given with its conserved first and last residue. D genes are given only for firm matches. Clone size is shown for a subset of rows, as once, few, many or a class of expanded clone.

d_call	v_call	clone_size	j_call	cdr3_aa	cdr3_nt
TRBD2	TRBV5-1	few	TRBJ2-5	CASRPGLAGEETQYF	TGCGCCAGCAGACCCGGACTAGCGGGGGAAGAGACCCAGTACTTC
-	TRBV18	-	TRBJ2-7	CASSPGEVSTYEQYF	TGTGCCAGCTCACCTGGGGAGGTCAGCACCTACGAGCAGTACTTC
TRBD2	TRBV5-4	few	TRBJ2-2	CASRRGLAANTGELFF	TGTGCCAGCAGGCGGGGACTAGCGGCGAACACCGGGGAGCTGTTTTTT
-	TRBV10-3	-	TRBJ2-3	CAITDRSTDTQYF	TGTGCCATCACTGACAGATCCACAGATACGCAGTATTTT
-	TRBV6-5	few	TRBJ1-1	CASSFVTPGTVNTEAFF	TGTGCCAGCAGTTTCGTCACCCCCGGGACGGTGAACACTGAAGCTTTCTTT
-	TRBV5-1	few	TRBJ1-4	CASSLLSGSGEKLFF	TGCGCCAGCAGCTTGCTGTCAGGGTCTGGGGAAAAACTGTTTTTT
-	TRBV5-1	few	TRBJ1-6	CASRDGSDNSPLHF	TGCGCCAGCAGAGACGGATCGGATAATTCACCCCTCCACTTT
TRBD1	TRBV4-3	-	TRBJ2-5	CASSQTGGHETQYF	TGCGCCAGCAGCCAGACAGGGGGCCATGAGACCCAGTACTTC
TRBD2	TRBV6-5	-	TRBJ2-2	CASSILGGSGELFF	TGTGCCAGCAGCATTCTGGGGGGGAGCGGGGAGCTGTTTTTT
TRBD1	TRBV6-2/TRBV6-3	-	TRBJ1-1	CASSLRDSGGRLINTEAFF	TGTGCCAGCAGTTTAAGGGACAGCGGGGGGCGGCTGATTAACACTGAAGCTTTCTTT
TRBD1	TRBV27	few	TRBJ2-1	CASSGQGNEQFF	TGTGCCAGCAGCGGACAGGGGAATGAGCAGTTCTTC
-	TRBV4-3	few	TRBJ2-4	CASSQDQGFGRNIQYF	TGCGCCAGCAGCCAAGATCAAGGTTTTGGGCGAAACATTCAGTACTTC
TRBD2	TRBV4-1	-	TRBJ2-1	CASSQNFPGGEWDEQFF	TGCGCCAGCAGCCAAAATTTCCCTGGGGGGGAATGGGATGAGCAGTTCTTC
TRBD1	TRBV6-1	-	TRBJ1-5	CAGGQLDRGGNQPQHF	TGTGCCGGGGGACAGCTCGACCGAGGGGGCAATCAGCCCCAGCATTTT
-	TRBV15	-	TRBJ2-2	CATSSQRTSNTGELFF	TGTGCCACCAGCAGTCAAAGGACATCGAACACCGGGGAGCTGTTTTTT
-	TRBV20-1	-	TRBJ2-3	CSARVAGTLTDTQYF	TGCAGTGCTAGAGTGGCGGGGACCCTCACAGATACGCAGTATTTT
-	TRBV15	-	TRBJ2-1	CATSREAGGEQFF	TGTGCCACCAGCAGAGAGGCGGGCGGCGAGCAGTTCTTC
-	TRBV7-9	few	TRBJ1-5	CASSLANINQPQHF	TGTGCCAGCAGCTTAGCGAACATCAATCAGCCCCAGCATTTT
-	TRBV7-2	few	TRBJ2-6	CASSSGPASGANVLTF	TGTGCCAGCAGCTCGGGGCCAGCCTCTGGGGCCAACGTCCTGACTTTC
TRBD2	TRBV3-1	few	TRBJ2-3	CASTTGLASTDTQYF	TGTGCCAGCACCACGGGACTAGCGAGCACAGATACGCAGTATTTT
-	TRBV13	once	TRBJ1-3	CASSLGGSRIRSGNTIYF	TGTGCCAGCAGCTTAGGTGGCAGCAGAATTCGCTCTGGAAACACCATATATTTT
TRBD2	TRBV6-5	-	TRBJ2-4	CASSTGGVEAIQYF	TGTGCCAGCAGTACGGGAGGCGTCGAAGCCATTCAGTACTTC
TRBD1	TRBV24-1	few	TRBJ2-5	CATSAGGGVETQYF	TGTGCCACCAGTGCAGGGGGCGGGGTGGAGACCCAGTACTTC
TRBD2	TRBV4-2	-	TRBJ2-1	CASSQSIGGGINEQFF	TGTGCCAGCAGCCAATCTATAGGCGGGGGGATCAATGAGCAGTTCTTC